The rows below give T cell receptor beta chains drawn from one sample of a study of blood T cell repertoires in COVID-19. Clones were sequenced by immunoSEQ multiplex PCR, and TCRdb holds only the in-frame ones, with some missing. The data show 300,000 or so clones, with approximately 84% seen just once and about 9.4% held by the top ten. Sequenced sample: PBMCs or T cells enriched from blood (not recorded which). All receptors come from a woman under 30 who had recovered from COVID-19. The CDR3 runs from the conserved cysteine through the conserved F or W.

j_gene: TRBJ2-2; v_gene: TRBV6-4; CDR3aa: CASSEAATGELFF
j_gene: TRBJ1-1; v_gene: TRBV4-1; CDR3aa: CASSLSPPGQSNTEAFF
j_gene: TRBJ1-2; v_gene: TRBV7-9; CDR3aa: CASSTTGKHGYTF
j_gene: TRBJ2-1; v_gene: TRBV10-1; CDR3aa: CASSETSGNGYNEQFF
j_gene: TRBJ1-3; v_gene: TRBV28; CDR3aa: CASRETGTGNTIYF
j_gene: TRBJ2-1; v_gene: TRBV28; CDR3aa: CASTEGGQETYNEQFF
j_gene: TRBJ1-6; v_gene: TRBV5-4; CDR3aa: CASSPRGPPHNSPLHF
j_gene: TRBJ2-7; v_gene: TRBV27; CDR3aa: CASSSGHRSYEQYF
j_gene: TRBJ1-2; v_gene: TRBV5-4; CDR3aa: CASKTPTLLGYTF
j_gene: TRBJ2-3; v_gene: TRBV9; CDR3aa: CASSPRLHTDTQYF